This TCR beta chain was sequenced during a study of identifying expanded T cells in peripheral blood. General study findings and limits: Variance in clone template counts between approximately two-week samples significantly increased with total template count across all healthy donors. Over around two and four weeks, about 17 and 20 clones changed, versus more than 1 between replicates.

Collection occurred without any documented infections or immune events in donors. CDR1 and CDR2 from the germline V gene are SGHTA and FQGNSA. Trimming took off 1 base at V and 0 bases at J, with 7 bases between the two ends. The CDR3 is 14 residues long. Sequenced by immunoSEQ multiplex PCR; TCRdb stores in-frame clones only, minus some. The sample holds about 78,000 clones, 70% to 90% seen once. With respect to this clone: As yet, its antigen is unknown.

The genes are TRBV7-2 and TRBJ2-7, with D possibly being TRBD1 or TRBD2 (6 bases each). The receptor's source is a person between 18 and 75 years old in good health. The sample comprised blood. The CDR3 is CASSLEGGSYEQYF. In DNA, the CDR3 is TGTGCCAGCAGCTTAGAGGGGGGCTCCTACGAGCAGTACTTC.